This TCR beta chain was sequenced in a study of blood T cell repertoires in COVID-19. Study as a whole: T cells, B-cell-depleted T cells, or PBMCs supplied cDNA or gDNA.

Seattle researchers signed up patients amid active infection and tracked them longitudinally. Method: immunoSEQ multiplex PCR; TCRdb's copy keeps in-frame clones and lacks some. In the table there are 220,000 or so clones, approximately 90% of which are singletons. The V and J ends lost 4 bases and 3 bases, in that order; junction bases with no gene match: 5. CDR1 is MNHEY and CDR2 is SVGAGI in the germline V gene. The CDR3 is 15 residues long. The sample taken for sequencing was peripheral blood. This TCR came from a man in his fifties or sixties with COVID-19, enrolled during active disease. The V and J genes are TRBV6-5 and TRBJ1-2, with TRBD1 identical over 10 bases. In DNA form, the CDR3 reads TGTGCCAGCAGTTCCGGGACAGGGGCGTACTATGGCTACACCTTC. It yields the protein CASSSGTGAYYGYTF.